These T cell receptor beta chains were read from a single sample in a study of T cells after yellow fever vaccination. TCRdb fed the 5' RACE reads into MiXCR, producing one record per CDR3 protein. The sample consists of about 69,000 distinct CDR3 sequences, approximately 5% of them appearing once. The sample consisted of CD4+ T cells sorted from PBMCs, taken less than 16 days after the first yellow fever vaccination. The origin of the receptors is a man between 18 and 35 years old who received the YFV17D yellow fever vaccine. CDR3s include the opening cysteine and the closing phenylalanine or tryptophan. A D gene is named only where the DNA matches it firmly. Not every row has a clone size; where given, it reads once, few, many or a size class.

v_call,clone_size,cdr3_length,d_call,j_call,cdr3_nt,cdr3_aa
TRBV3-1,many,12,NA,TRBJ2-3,TGTGCCAGCAATTCCGAGGCAGATACGCAGTATTTT,CASNSEADTQYF
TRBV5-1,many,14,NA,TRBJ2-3,TGCGCCAGCGGACTGGAGGCCACCCTGGATACGCAGTATTTT,CASGLEATLDTQYF
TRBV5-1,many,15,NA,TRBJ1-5,TGCGCCAGCAGCTTGGAGTCGGGTTCAGGTCAGCCCCAGCATTTT,CASSLESGSGQPQHF
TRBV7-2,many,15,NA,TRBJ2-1,TGTGCCAGCAGCTTAGTAGCTACCTCCTACAATGAGCAGTTCTTC,CASSLVATSYNEQFF
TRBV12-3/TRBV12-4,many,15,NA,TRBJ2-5,TGTGCCAGCAGTTTAGGGACAGAGTACCAAGAGACCCAGTACTTC,CASSLGTEYQETQYF
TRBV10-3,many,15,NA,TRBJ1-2,TGTGCCATCAGATCTCCGGTCGGTACCAACTATGGCTACACCTTC,CAIRSPVGTNYGYTF
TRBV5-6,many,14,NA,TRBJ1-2,TGTGCCAGCAGCACCATAACGGGGGGCTATGGCTACACCTTC,CASSTITGGYGYTF
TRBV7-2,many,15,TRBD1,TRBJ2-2,TGTGCCAGCAGGGAACAGGGGACGGGCACCGGGGAGCTGTTTTTT,CASREQGTGTGELFF
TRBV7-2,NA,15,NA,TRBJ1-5,TGTGCCAGCAGCTTAGCAGGGGGTGGCAATCAGCCCCAGCATTTT,CASSLAGGGNQPQHF
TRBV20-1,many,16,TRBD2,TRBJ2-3,TGCAGTGCTAGGAACACTAGCGGGGCGAGCACAGATACGCAGTATTTT,CSARNTSGASTDTQYF
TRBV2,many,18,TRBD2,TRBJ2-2,TGTGCCAGCAGTGGGGGGACTAGCGGGGGGACGAACACCGGGGAGCTGTTTTTT,CASSGGTSGGTNTGELFF
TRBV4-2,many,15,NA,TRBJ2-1,TGTGCCAGCAGCCAAGAAGGCTACTCCTACAATGAGCAGTTCTTC,CASSQEGYSYNEQFF
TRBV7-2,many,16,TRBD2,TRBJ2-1,TGTGCCAGCAGCCGCTGGACTAGCGGGGGTGGCAATGAGCAGTTCTTC,CASSRWTSGGGNEQFF
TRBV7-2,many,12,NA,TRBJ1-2,TGTGCCAGCAGACGGCCAGGGGCTGGCTACACCTTC,CASRRPGAGYTF
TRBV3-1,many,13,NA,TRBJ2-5,TGTGCCAGCAGCCCCTGGACCCTCCAGACCCAGTACTTC,CASSPWTLQTQYF
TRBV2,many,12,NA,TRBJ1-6,TGTGCCAGCAGTGCAAGTGATTCACCCCTCCACTTT,CASSASDSPLHF
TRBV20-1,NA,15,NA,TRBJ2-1,TGCAGTGCCGTAGCTGGGGGGACCCGGACCGATGAGCAGTTCTTC,CSAVAGGTRTDEQFF
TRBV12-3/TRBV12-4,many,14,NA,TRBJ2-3,TGTGCCAGCGCTCTGGACCTGGGGGCAGATACGCAGTATTTT,CASALDLGADTQYF
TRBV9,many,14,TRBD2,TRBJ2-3,TGTGCCAGCAGCCCGAGGACTAGCGGGGATACGCAGTATTTT,CASSPRTSGDTQYF
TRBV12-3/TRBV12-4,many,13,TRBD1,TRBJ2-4,TGTGCCAGCACTACAGGGGCAGGGAACATTCAGTACTTC,CASTTGAGNIQYF
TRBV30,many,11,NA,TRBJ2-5,TGTGCCTGGTTCAGCCAAGAGACCCAGTACTTC,CAWFSQETQYF
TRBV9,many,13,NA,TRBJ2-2,TGTGCCAGCAGCGTAGCAGTTGCCGGGGAGCTGTTTTTT,CASSVAVAGELFF
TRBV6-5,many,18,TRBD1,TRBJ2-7,TGTGCCAGCAGTTACTCGGGACAGGGGGCCACAACCACTAGGAAGCAGTACTTC,CASSYSGQGATTTRKQYF
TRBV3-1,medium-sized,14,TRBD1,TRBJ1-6,TGTGCCAGCAGCCAGGGGACAGGGGGCTCACCCCTCCACTTT,CASSQGTGGSPLHF
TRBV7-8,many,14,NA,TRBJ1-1,TGTGCCAGCAGCTCTCGTCTCATGAACACTGAAGCTTTCTTT,CASSSRLMNTEAFF
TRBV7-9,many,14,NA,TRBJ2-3,TGTGCCAGCAGCTTTACAGGGAAGACAGATACGCAGTATTTT,CASSFTGKTDTQYF
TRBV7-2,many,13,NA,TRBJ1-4,TGTGCCAGCAGCTTGAATGGGGGTGAAAAACTGTTTTTT,CASSLNGGEKLFF
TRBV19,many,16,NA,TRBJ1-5,TGTGCCAGTAGTATTGGGGCAGCTTTAAGCAATCAGCCCCAGCATTTT,CASSIGAALSNQPQHF
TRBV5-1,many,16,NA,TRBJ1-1,TGCGCCAGCAGCTTCACGGGGGGGGCAATGAACACTGAAGCTTTCTTT,CASSFTGGAMNTEAFF
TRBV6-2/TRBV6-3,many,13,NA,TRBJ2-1,TGTGCCAGCAGTTCACAGGGTTTCAATGAGCAGTTCTTC,CASSSQGFNEQFF
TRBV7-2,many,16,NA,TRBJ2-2,TGTGCCAGCAGCTTAGATGGGGGGGCTAATACCGGGGAGCTGTTTTTT,CASSLDGGANTGELFF
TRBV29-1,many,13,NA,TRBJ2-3,TGCAGCGTCGCCGGGACCCGGGGAGATACGCAGTATTTT,CSVAGTRGDTQYF
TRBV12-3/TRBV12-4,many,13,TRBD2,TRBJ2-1,TGTGCCAGCAGTTTAACCGGGGGGAATGAGCAGTTCTTC,CASSLTGGNEQFF